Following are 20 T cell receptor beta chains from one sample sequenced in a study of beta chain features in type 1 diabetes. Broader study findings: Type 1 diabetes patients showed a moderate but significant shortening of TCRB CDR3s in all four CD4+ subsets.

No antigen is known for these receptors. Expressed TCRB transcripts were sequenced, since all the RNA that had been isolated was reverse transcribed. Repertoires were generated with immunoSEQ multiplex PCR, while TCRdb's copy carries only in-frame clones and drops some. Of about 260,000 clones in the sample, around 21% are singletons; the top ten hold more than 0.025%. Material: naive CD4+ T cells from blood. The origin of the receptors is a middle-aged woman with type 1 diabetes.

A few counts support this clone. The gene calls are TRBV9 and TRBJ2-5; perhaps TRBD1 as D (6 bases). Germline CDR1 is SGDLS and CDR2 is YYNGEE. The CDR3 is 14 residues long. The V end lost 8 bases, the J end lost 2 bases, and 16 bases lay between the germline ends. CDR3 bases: TGTGCCAGTGGGATTGGGACAACACAAGAGACCCAGTACTTC. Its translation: CASGIGTTQETQYF.

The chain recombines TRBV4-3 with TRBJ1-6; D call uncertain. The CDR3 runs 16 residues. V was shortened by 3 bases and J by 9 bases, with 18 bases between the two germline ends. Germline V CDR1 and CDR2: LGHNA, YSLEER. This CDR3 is CASSHSDNLLSSPLHF. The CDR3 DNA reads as TGCGCCAGCAGCCACTCAGACAACCTTCTTTCTTCACCCCTCCACTTT.

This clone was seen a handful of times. This chain's CDR3 is CASSSHRLAGDDEQYF. CDR3 in DNA: TGTGCCAGCAGCTCCCATAGACTAGCGGGAGACGACGAGCAGTACTTC. This chain connects TRBV9 to TRBJ2-7; 12 nucleotides match TRBD2. The CDR3 sequence is 16 residues long. Germline V gene lookup returns CDR1 SGDLS and CDR2 YYNGEE. Trimming cost V 4 bases and J 5 bases; bases outside gene matches: 10.

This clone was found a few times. The chain's CDR3 is CASSDGGRQPQHF. The CDR3 DNA reads TGTGCCAGCAGTGACGGGGGACGGCAGCCCCAGCATTTT. The rearrangement joins TRBV6-1 to TRBJ1-5; maybe TRBD1 (5 bases). This CDR3 has 13 residues. V lost 3 bases to trimming and J lost 7 bases, with 10 bases between them. Germline CDR1 MNHNS, CDR2 SASEGT.

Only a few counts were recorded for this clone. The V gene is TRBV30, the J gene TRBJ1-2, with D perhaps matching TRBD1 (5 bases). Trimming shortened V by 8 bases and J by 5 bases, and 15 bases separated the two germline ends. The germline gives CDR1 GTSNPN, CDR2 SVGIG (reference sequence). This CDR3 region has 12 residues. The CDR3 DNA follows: TGTGCCCAGGAAGGGGATCTTTATGGCTACACCTTC. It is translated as CAQEGDLYGYTF. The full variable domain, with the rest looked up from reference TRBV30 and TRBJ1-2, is SQTIHQWPATLVQPVGSPLSLECTVEGTSNPNLYWYRQAAGRGLQLLFYSVGIGQISSEVPQNLSASRPQDRQFILSSKKLLLSDSGFYLCAQEGDLYGYTFGSGTRLTVV.

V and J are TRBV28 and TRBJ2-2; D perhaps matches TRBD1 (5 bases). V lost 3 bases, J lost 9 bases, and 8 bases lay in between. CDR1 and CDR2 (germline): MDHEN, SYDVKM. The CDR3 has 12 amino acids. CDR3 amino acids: CASSFPGRELFF. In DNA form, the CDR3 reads TGTGCCAGCAGTTTCCCAGGGCGGGAGCTGTTTTTT.

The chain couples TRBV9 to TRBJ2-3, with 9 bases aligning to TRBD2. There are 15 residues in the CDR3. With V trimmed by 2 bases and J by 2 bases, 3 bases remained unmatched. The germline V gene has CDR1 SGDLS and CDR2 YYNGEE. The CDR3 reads CASSVSSGTTDTQYF. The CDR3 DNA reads TGTGCCAGCAGCGTGTCTAGCGGGACCACAGATACGCAGTATTTT.

DNA for the CDR3: TGCGCCAGCAGCCGGGACAGGGGTGAAAAACTGTTTTTT. Its protein is CASSRDRGEKLFF. V and J are TRBV4-1 and TRBJ1-4; 10 bases agree with TRBD1. The junction had 0 bases not matched to a gene; V was cut back by 4 bases and J by 7 bases. The CDR3 is 13 residues long. Germline CDR1 MGHRA, CDR2 YSYEKL.

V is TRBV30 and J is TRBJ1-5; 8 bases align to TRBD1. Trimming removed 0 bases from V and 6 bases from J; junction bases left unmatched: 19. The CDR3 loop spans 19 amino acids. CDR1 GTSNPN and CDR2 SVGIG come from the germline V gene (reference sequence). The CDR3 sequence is CAWSVWNPGQGARIQPQHF. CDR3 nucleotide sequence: TGTGCCTGGAGTGTATGGAACCCCGGGCAGGGGGCGCGGATTCAGCCCCAGCATTTT. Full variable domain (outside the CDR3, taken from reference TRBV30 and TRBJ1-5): SQTIHQWPATLVQPVGSPLSLECTVEGTSNPNLYWYRQAAGRGLQLLFYSVGIGQISSEVPQNLSASRPQDRQFILSSKKLLLSDSGFYLCAWSVWNPGQGARIQPQHFGDGTRLSIL.

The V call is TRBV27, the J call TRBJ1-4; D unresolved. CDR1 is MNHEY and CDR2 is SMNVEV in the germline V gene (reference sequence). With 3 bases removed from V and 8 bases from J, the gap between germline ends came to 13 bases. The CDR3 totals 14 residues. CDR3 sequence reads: CASSFGRGGEKLFF. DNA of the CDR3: TGTGCCAGCAGTTTCGGGCGCGGAGGGGAAAAACTGTTTTTT. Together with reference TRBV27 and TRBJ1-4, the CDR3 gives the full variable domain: EAQVTQNPRYLITVTGKKLTVTCSQNMNHEYMSWYRQDPGLGLRQIYYSMNVEVTDKGDVPEGYKVSRKEKRNFPLILESPSPNQTSLYFCASSFGRGGEKLFFGSGTQLSVL.

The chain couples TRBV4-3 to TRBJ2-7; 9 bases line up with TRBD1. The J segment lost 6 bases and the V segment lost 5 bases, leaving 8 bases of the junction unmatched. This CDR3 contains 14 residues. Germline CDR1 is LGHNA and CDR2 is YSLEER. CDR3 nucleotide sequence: TGCGCCAGCAGCTCGGGACAGGGCGAAGTCGAGCAGTACTTC. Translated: CASSSGQGEVEQYF.

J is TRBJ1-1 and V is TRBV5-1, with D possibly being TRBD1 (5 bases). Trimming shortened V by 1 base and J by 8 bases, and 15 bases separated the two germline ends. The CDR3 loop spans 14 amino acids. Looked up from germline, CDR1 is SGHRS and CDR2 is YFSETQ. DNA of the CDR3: TGCGCCAGCAGCTTGAATGCAAAAAGGGGAGAAGCTTTCTTT. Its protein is CASSLNAKRGEAFF. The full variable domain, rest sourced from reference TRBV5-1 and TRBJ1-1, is KAGVTQTPRYLIKTRGQQVTLSCSPISGHRSVSWYQQTPGQGLQFLFEYFSETQRNKGNFPGRFSGRQFSNSRSEMNVSTLELGDSALYLCASSLNAKRGEAFFGQGTRLTVV.

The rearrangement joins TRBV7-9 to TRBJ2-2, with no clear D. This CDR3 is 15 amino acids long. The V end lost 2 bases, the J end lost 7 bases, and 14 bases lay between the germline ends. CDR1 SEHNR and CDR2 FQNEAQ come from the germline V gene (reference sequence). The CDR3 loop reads CASSLMMGPDGELFF. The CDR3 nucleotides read TGTGCCAGCAGCTTAATGATGGGCCCTGACGGGGAGCTGTTTTTT.

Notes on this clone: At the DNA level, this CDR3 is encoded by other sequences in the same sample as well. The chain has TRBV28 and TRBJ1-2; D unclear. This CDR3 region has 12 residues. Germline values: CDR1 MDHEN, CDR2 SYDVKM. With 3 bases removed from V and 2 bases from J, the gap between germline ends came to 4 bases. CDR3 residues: CASSFQNYGYTF. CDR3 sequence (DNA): TGTGCCAGCAGTTTCCAGAACTATGGCTACACCTTC.

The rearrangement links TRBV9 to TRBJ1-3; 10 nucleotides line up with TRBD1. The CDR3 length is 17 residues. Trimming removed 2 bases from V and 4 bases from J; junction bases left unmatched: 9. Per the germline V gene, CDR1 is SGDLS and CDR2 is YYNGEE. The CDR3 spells CASSVGTGALSGNTIYF. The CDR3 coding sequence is TGTGCCAGCAGCGTCGGGACAGGGGCTTTATCCGGAAACACCATATATTTT.

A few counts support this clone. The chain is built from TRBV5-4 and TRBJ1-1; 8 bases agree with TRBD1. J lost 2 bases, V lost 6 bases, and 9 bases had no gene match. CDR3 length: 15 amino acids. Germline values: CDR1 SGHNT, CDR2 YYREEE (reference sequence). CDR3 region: CASISGQGGNTEAFF. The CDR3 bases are TGTGCCAGCATCTCCGGACAGGGCGGTAACACTGAAGCTTTCTTT.

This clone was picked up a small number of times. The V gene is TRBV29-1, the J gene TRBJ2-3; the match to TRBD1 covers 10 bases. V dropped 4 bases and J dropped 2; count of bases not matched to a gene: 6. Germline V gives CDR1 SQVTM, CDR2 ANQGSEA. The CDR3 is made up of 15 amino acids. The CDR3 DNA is TGCAGCGTTGGACAGGGGGCTTTTTACACAGATACGCAGTATTTT. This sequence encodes CSVGQGAFYTDTQYF.

CDR3 DNA: TGTGCCAGCAGCTTGGAGCGGAACTCCTACAATGAGCAGTTCTTC. It codes for CASSLERNSYNEQFF. V gene TRBV5-4 combines with J gene TRBJ2-1; D might be TRBD2 (5 bases). CDR1 and CDR2 (germline): SGHNT, YYREEE (reference sequence). V was clipped by 0 bases and J by 0 bases, with 7 bases between them. CDR3 size: 15 residues.

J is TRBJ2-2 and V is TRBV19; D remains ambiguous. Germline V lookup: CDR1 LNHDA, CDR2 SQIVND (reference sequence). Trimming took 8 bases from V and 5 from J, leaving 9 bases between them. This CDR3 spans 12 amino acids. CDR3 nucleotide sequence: TGTGCCAGTGGCCAGAGGACCGGGGAGCTGTTTTTT. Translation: CASGQRTGELFF.

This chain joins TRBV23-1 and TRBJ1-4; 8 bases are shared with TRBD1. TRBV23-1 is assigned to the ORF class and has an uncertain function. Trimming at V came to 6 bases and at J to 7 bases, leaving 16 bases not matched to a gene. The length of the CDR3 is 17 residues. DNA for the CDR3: TGCGCCAGCAGCCAACGAGGTCTAGACAGGGGTAGTGAAAAACTGTTTTTT. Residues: CASSQRGLDRGSEKLFF.